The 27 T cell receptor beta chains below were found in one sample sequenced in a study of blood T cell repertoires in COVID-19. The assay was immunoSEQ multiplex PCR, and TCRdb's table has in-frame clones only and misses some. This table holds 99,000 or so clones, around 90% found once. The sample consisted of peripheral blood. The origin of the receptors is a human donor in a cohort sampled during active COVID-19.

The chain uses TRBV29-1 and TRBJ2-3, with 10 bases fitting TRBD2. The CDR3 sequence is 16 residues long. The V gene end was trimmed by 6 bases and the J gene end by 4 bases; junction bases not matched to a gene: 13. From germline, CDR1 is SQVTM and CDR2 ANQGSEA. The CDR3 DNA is TGCAGCGTCAAAACGGGACCAGCGGGGGGGTCAGATACGCAGTATTTT. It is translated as CSVKTGPAGGSDTQYF.

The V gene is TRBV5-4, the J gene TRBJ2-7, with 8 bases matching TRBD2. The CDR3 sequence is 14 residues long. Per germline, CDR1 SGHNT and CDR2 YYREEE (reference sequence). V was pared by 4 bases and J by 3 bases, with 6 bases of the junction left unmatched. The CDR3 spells CASSPGGQNYEQYF. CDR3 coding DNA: TGTGCCAGCAGCCCGGGGGGGCAGAACTACGAGCAGTACTTC.

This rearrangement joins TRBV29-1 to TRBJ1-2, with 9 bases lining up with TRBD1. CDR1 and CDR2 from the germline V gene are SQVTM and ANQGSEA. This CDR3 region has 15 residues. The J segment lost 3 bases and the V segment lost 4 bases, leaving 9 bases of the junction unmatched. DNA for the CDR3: TGCAGCGTTGCGTCTCTGAGGACAGGGGACTATGGCTACACCTTC. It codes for CSVASLRTGDYGYTF.

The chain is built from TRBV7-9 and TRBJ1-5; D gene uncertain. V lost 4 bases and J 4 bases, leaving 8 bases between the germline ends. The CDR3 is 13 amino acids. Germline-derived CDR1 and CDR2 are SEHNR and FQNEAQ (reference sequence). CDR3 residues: CASSSGWNQPQHF. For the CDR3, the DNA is TGTGCCAGCAGCTCGGGGTGGAATCAGCCCCAGCATTTT.

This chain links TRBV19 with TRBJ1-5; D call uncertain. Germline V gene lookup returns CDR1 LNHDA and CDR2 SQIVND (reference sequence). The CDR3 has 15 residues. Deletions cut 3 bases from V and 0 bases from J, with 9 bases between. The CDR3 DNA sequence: TGTGCCAGTAGTATTACAGACTATAGCAATCAGCCCCAGCATTTT. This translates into CASSITDYSNQPQHF.

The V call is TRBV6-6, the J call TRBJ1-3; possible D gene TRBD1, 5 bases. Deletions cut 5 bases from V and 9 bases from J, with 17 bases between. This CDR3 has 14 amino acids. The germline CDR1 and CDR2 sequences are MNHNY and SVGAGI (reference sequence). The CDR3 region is CASSQPGTPGTIYF. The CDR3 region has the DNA TGTGCCAGCAGTCAGCCGGGGACTCCCGGCACCATATATTTT.

The CDR3 DNA reads as TGCAGCTCACGGGGGGAGACCCAGTACTTC. This sequence encodes CSSRGETQYF. The chain uses TRBV20-1 and TRBJ2-5, with a tentative D call TRBD2 (6 bases). This CDR3 comprises 10 residues. Germline V gives CDR1 DFQATT, CDR2 SNEGSKA (reference sequence).

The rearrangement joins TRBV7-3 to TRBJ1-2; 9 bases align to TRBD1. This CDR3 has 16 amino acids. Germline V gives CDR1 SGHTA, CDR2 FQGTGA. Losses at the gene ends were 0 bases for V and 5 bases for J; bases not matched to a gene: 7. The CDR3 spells CASSLTDRGNGYGYTF. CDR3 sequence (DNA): TGTGCCAGCAGCTTAACCGACAGGGGGAACGGGTATGGCTACACCTTC.

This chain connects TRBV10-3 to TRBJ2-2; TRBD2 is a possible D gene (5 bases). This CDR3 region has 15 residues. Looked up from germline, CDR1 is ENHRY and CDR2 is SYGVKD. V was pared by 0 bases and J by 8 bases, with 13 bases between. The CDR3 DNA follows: TGTGCCATCAGTGAGTCGGGAGCAGGTACGGGGGAGCTGTTTTTT. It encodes CAISESGAGTGELFF.

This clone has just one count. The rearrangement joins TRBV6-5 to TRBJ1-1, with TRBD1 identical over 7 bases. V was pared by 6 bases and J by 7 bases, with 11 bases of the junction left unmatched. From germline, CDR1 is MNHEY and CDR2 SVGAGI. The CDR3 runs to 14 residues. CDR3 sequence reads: CASSDPGQMLEAFF. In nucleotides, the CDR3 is TGTGCCAGCAGCGACCCGGGACAGATGCTTGAAGCTTTCTTT.

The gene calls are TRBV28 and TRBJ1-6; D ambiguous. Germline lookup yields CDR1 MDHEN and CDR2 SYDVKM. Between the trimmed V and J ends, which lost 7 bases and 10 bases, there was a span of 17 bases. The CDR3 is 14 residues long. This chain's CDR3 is CASTGEQRPSPLHF. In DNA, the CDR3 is TGTGCCAGCACTGGGGAACAGCGGCCCTCACCCCTCCACTTT.

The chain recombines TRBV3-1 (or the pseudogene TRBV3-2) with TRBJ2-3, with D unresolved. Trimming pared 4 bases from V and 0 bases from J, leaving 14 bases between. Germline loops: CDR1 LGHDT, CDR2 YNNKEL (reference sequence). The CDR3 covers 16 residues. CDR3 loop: CASSPSGGLSTDTQYF. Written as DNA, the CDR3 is TGTGCCAGCAGCCCCTCTGGCGGCCTTAGCACAGATACGCAGTATTTT.

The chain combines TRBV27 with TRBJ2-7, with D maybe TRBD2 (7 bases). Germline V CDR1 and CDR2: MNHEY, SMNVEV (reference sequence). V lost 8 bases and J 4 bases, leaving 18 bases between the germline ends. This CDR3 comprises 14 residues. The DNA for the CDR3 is TGTGCCAGCGGGGGGGGGCTAGCGGATTACGAGCAGTACTTC. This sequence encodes CASGGGLADYEQYF.

CDR3 protein: CASTRLDTDTQYF. The CDR3 bases are TGTGCCAGCACCAGACTTGACACAGATACGCAGTATTTT. J is TRBJ2-3 and V is TRBV27; D unclear. The germline V gene encodes CDR1 MNHEY and CDR2 SMNVEV (reference sequence). The CDR3 loop spans 13 amino acids. V lost 7 bases and J lost 2, with 10 bases in between.

CDR3: CASSLADSPHEQYF. The CDR3 region has the DNA TGTGCCAGCAGCCTTGCGGACAGCCCCCACGAGCAGTACTTC. The gene calls are TRBV7-9 and TRBJ2-7, with D possibly matching TRBD1 (6 bases). V gave up 5 bases and J gave up 5 bases, with 16 bases separating them. This CDR3 has 14 residues. CDR1 is SEHNR and CDR2 is FQNEAQ in the germline V gene (reference sequence).

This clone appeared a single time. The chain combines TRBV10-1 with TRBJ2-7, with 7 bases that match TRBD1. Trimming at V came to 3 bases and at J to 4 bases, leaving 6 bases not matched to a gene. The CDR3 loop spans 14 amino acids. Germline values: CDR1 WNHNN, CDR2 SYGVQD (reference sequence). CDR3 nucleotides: TGCGCCAGCAGTGACCTTCCGACAGGGTACGAGCAGTACTTC. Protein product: CASSDLPTGYEQYF.

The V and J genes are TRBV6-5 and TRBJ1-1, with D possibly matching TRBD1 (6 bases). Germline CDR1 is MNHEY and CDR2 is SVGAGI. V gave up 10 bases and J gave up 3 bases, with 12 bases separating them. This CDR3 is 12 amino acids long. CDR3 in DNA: TGTGCCACATACCAGGGGTACACTGAAGCTTTCTTT. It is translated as CATYQGYTEAFF.

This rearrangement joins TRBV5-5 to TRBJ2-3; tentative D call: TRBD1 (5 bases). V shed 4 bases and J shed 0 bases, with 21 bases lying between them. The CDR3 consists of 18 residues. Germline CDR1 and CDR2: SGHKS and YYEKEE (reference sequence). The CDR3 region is CASSQDVTVPTSTDTQYF. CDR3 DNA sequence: TGTGCCAGCAGCCAGGACGTGACAGTCCCTACTAGCACAGATACGCAGTATTTT.

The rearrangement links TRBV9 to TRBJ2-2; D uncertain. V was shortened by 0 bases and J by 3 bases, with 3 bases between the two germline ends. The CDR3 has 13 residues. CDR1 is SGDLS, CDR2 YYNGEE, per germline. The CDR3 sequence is CASSVADTGELFF. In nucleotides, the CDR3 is TGTGCCAGCAGCGTAGCCGACACCGGGGAGCTGTTTTTT.

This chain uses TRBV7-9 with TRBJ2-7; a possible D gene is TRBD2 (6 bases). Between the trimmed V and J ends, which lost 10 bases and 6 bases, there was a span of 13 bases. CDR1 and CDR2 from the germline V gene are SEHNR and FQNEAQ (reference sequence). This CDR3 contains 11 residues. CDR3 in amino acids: CAIDPGGEQYF. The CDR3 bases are TGTGCCATCGACCCCGGGGGCGAGCAGTACTTC.

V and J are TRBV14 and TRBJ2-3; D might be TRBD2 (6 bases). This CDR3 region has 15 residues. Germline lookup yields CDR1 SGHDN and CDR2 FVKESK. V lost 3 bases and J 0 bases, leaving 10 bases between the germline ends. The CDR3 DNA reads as TGTGCCAGCAGCCAGGGACTTCCTAGCACAGATACGCAGTATTTT. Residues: CASSQGLPSTDTQYF. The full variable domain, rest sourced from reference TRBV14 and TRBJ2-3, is EAGVTQFPSHSVIEKGQTVTLRCDPISGHDNLYWYRRVMGKEIKFLLHFVKESKQDESGMPNNRFLAERTGGTYSTLKVQPAELEDSGVYFCASSQGLPSTDTQYFGPGTRLTVL.

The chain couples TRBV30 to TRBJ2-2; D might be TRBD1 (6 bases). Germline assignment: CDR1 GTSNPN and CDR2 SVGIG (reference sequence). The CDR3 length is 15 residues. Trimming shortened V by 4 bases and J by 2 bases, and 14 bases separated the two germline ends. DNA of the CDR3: TGTGCCTGGAATCCGGACAGAATCAACACCGGGGAGCTGTTTTTT. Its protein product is CAWNPDRINTGELFF.

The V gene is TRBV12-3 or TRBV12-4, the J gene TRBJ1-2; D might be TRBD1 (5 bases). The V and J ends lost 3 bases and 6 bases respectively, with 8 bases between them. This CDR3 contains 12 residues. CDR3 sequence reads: CASSLGGDGYTF. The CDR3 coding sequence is TGTGCCAGCAGTTTGGGGGGAGATGGCTACACCTTC.

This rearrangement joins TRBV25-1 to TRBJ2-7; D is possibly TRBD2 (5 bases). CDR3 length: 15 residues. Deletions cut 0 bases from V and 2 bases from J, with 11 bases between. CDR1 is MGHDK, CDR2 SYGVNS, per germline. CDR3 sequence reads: CASSEYEGWTYEQYF. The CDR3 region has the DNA TGTGCCAGCAGTGAATACGAGGGTTGGACCTACGAGCAGTACTTC.

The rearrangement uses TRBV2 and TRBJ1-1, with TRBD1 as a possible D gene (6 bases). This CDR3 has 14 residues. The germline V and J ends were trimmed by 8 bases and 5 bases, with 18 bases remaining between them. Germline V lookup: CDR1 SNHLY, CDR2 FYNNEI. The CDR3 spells CASSEGQTGTEAFF. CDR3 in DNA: TGTGCCAGCTCCGAAGGGCAGACAGGAACTGAAGCTTTCTTT.

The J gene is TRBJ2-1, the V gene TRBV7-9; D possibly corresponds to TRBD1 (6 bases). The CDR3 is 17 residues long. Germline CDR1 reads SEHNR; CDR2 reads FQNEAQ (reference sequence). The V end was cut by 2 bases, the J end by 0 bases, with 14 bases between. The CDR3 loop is CASSLRGIASSYNEQFF. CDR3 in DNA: TGTGCCAGCAGCTTAAGGGGGATAGCTTCCTCCTACAATGAGCAGTTCTTC. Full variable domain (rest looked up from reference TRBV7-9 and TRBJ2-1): DTGVSQNPRHKITKRGQNVTFRCDPISEHNRLYWYRQTLGQGPEFLTYFQNEAQLEKSRLLSDRFSAERPKGSFSTLEIQRTEQGDSAMYLCASSLRGIASSYNEQFFGPGTRLTVL.

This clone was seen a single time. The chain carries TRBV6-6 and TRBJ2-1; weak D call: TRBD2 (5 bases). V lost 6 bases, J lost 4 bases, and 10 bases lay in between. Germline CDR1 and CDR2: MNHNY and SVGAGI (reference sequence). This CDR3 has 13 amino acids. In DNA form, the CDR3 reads TGTGCCAGCAGCCGCGGACTGTACAATGAGCAGTTCTTC. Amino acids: CASSRGLYNEQFF.